The 25 T cell receptor beta chains below all came from one sample that was sequenced in a study of T cells expressing NK-cell markers. TCRdb reprocessed the 5' RACE reads and stores each CDR3 protein as one record, lacking DNA. The sample table sets out about 550,000 distinct CDR3 sequences. Sequenced sample: blood T cells: a sorted CD56 or NKG2C T cell subset, CD4+ or CD8+ T cells, or bulk PBMC T cells (not recorded which). All receptors come from a man between 18 and 35 years old in good health.

The gene calls are TRBV12-3 or TRBV12-4 and TRBJ2-1; TCRdb reports TRBD2, a call that lacks DNA to check it against. The CDR3 has 16 residues. The CDR3: CASSLEVGRAKDEQFF.

The genes are TRBV2 and TRBJ2-7. The CDR3 contains 13 residues. Per germline, CDR1 SNHLY and CDR2 FYNNEI. CDR3 in amino acids: CASSGGRPYEQYF.

This chain links TRBV12-3 or TRBV12-4 with TRBJ1-2; TCRdb indicates TRBD1, and absent DNA this call remains unverified. CDR3 length: 15 residues. CDR3 loop: CASSLARSPRGGYTF.

This chain joins TRBV7-9 and TRBJ2-5; the TRBD1 assignment by TCRdb is unverifiable without DNA. CDR1 and CDR2 (germline): SEHNR, FQNEAQ (reference sequence). The CDR3 loop spans 15 amino acids. This CDR3 is CASSPVTGIQETQYF.

The J gene is TRBJ1-4, the V gene TRBV5-1; TCRdb designates TRBD1, a call that cannot be tested without DNA. Germline V gives CDR1 SGHRS, CDR2 YFSETQ. CDR3 size: 15 residues. CDR3 loop: CASSLEGSYGEKLFF. Looking up the rest from reference TRBV5-1 and TRBJ1-4 gives the full variable domain: KAGVTQTPRYLIKTRGQQVTLSCSPISGHRSVSWYQQTPGQGLQFLFEYFSETQRNKGNFPGRFSGRQFSNSRSEMNVSTLELGDSALYLCASSLEGSYGEKLFFGSGTQLSVL.

The chain couples TRBV12-3 or TRBV12-4 to TRBJ2-5. This CDR3 region has 14 residues. The CDR3 is CASSLANLRETQYF.

This sequence joins TRBV12-3 or TRBV12-4 and TRBJ2-1; TCRdb selects TRBD2, and the lack of DNA leaves this call unchecked. The CDR3 sequence is 13 residues long. CDR3 loop: CASSRNRGFEQFF.

The rearrangement links TRBV12-3 or TRBV12-4 to TRBJ2-1; TCRdb names TRBD1, which stays unverified in the absence of DNA. There are 14 residues in the CDR3. This CDR3 reads CASSSLRGSNEQFF.

The chain is built from TRBV3-1 and TRBJ2-5. Germline CDR1 LGHDT, CDR2 YNNKEL (reference sequence). The CDR3 loop spans 16 amino acids. The CDR3 loop reads CASSQGPTTYQETQYF.

The V call is TRBV29-1, the J call TRBJ2-2; there is no DNA to check the TCRdb D call of TRBD1. The length of the CDR3 is 14 residues. The V gene's germline CDR1 is SQVTM and CDR2 ANQGSEA. CDR3 loop: CSASDRDVSGELFF.

This chain uses TRBV11-2 with TRBJ2-1; absent DNA, TCRdb's TRBD2 call cannot be checked. The CDR3 has 16 amino acids. Looked up from germline, CDR1 is SGHAT and CDR2 is FQNNGV. CDR3 loop: CASSLGLAENYNEQFF.

The V gene is TRBV6-2 or TRBV6-3, the J gene TRBJ1-5; the TRBD1 assignment by TCRdb is unverifiable without DNA. Germline V gives CDR1 MNHEY, CDR2 SVGEGT. This CDR3 contains 14 residues. The CDR3 region is CASSYARVNQPQHF.

The J gene is TRBJ2-5, the V gene TRBV5-8. The CDR3 consists of 14 residues. Germline values: CDR1 SGHTS, CDR2 YDEGEE. The CDR3 sequence: CASSYTGYQETQYF.

The chain carries TRBV20-1 and TRBJ1-3; as DNA is missing, the TRBD1 call by TCRdb cannot be tested. CDR1 is DFQATT and CDR2 is SNEGSKA in the germline V gene (reference sequence). The CDR3 length is 14 residues. The CDR3 spells CSAQDSYSGNTIYF.

The chain combines TRBV6-1 with TRBJ1-1; TCRdb designates TRBD1, a call that cannot be tested without DNA. This CDR3 comprises 14 residues. Germline CDR1 and CDR2: MNHNS and SASEGT. The CDR3 here is CASSKADSNTEAFF.

The rearrangement links TRBV21-1 to TRBJ1-2; TCRdb picks TRBD1, but there is no DNA to check that call. TRBV21-1 is tagged as a pseudogene. The CDR3 loop spans 19 amino acids. CDR3: CASSKPPTGGDVYSYGYTF.

The genes are TRBV7-3 and TRBJ2-3. The germline V gene has CDR1 SGHTA and CDR2 FQGTGA. CDR3 size: 14 residues. CDR3 sequence: CASSLTGRQDTQYF. Filled out from reference TRBV7-3 and TRBJ2-3, the complete variable domain reads GAGVSQTPSNKVTEKGKYVELRCDPISGHTALYWYRQSLGQGPEFLIYFQGTGAADDSGLPNDRFFAVRPEGSVSTLKIQRTERGDSAVYLCASSLTGRQDTQYFGPGTRLTVL.

The rearrangement uses TRBV9 and TRBJ2-7; the TRBD1 assignment by TCRdb is unverifiable without DNA. In germline, CDR1 is SGDLS, CDR2 YYNGEE. The CDR3 runs 13 residues. The CDR3 protein is CASSVGTASPQYF. Filled out from reference TRBV9 and TRBJ2-7, the complete variable domain reads DSGVTQTPKHLITATGQRVTLRCSPRSGDLSVYWYQQSLDQGLQFLIQYYNGEERAKGNILERFSAQQFPDLHSELNLSSLELGDSALYFCASSVGTASPQYFGPGTRLTVT.

The rearrangement links TRBV12-3 or TRBV12-4 to TRBJ2-1; TCRdb proposes TRBD2, but this gene call is untestable without DNA. The CDR3 runs to 14 residues. CDR3 sequence reads: CASSLTPPRAEQFF.

The chain combines TRBV5-1 with TRBJ1-2. Germline V lookup: CDR1 SGHRS, CDR2 YFSETQ. The CDR3 runs to 12 residues. The CDR3 protein is CASSLAKTGYTF.

J is TRBJ2-1 and V is TRBV20-1; TCRdb designates TRBD2, a call that cannot be tested without DNA. CDR3 size: 17 residues. The germline CDR1 and CDR2 sequences are DFQATT and SNEGSKA (reference sequence). This CDR3 is CSARVKGLAGAGTEQFF.

The chain is built from TRBV5-1 and TRBJ2-3; checking the TCRdb D call of TRBD2 is not possible without DNA. Germline-derived CDR1 and CDR2 are SGHRS and YFSETQ. The CDR3 covers 18 residues. The CDR3 sequence: CASSLGSSGRALADTQYF.

The CDR3 sequence is CASSPNREQYF. The V gene is TRBV6-2 or TRBV6-3, the J gene TRBJ2-7. The CDR3 is 11 amino acids. Germline CDR1 reads MNHEY; CDR2 reads SVGEGT.

The chain couples TRBV20-1 to TRBJ2-2; as DNA is missing, the TRBD1 call by TCRdb cannot be tested. The CDR3 is 15 residues long. Germline V gene data show CDR1 as DFQATT and CDR2 as SNEGSKA (reference sequence). CDR3 sequence: CSARDLGRDVGELFF.

The chain is built from TRBV27 and TRBJ2-1; the TCRdb D gene call, TRBD1, has no DNA to confirm it. The V gene's germline CDR1 is MNHEY and CDR2 SMNVEV (reference sequence). The CDR3 length is 16 residues. This chain's CDR3 is CASSLSPRTGSDEQFF.